One and the same sample provided the 16 T cell receptor beta chains below, sequenced in a study of blood T cell repertoires in COVID-19. Profiling relied on immunoSEQ multiplex PCR, and the TCRdb table lists in-frame clones only, not all of them. The table records hundreds of thousands of clones, approximately 86% of them present only once. Sequenced: peripheral blood. The receptors were gathered from a man between 65 and 85 years old with acute or convalescent COVID-19.

The V gene is TRBV24-1, the J gene TRBJ2-1; 7 bases are a match to TRBD1. After removal of 6 bases from V and 6 bases from J, the junction contained 10 bases not matched to a gene. Germline V gene sequence: CDR1 KGHDR, CDR2 SFDVKD. The CDR3 has 15 amino acids. The CDR3 here is CATSFTGTVSNEQFF. The CDR3 DNA sequence: TGTGCCACCAGTTTCACCGGGACAGTGAGCAATGAGCAGTTCTTC.

The chain carries TRBV28 and TRBJ2-7; D remains ambiguous. This CDR3 is built from 12 residues. V lost 7 bases, J lost 5 bases, and 12 bases lay in between. Germline V gene data show CDR1 as MDHEN and CDR2 as SYDVKM. CDR3 bases: TGTGCCAGCACTACCGACATCCACGAGCAGTACTTC. Its protein product is CASTTDIHEQYF.

This sequence joins TRBV28 and TRBJ2-7; the D is unclear. The V gene lost 6 bases and the J gene lost 1 base, with 4 bases spanning the gap. Germline V gene sequence: CDR1 MDHEN, CDR2 SYDVKM. There are 11 residues in the CDR3. The CDR3 sequence: CASRESYEQYF. For the CDR3, the DNA is TGTGCCAGCAGGGAGTCCTACGAGCAGTACTTC. Full variable domain (missing parts from reference TRBV28 and TRBJ2-7): DVKVTQSSRYLVKRTGEKVFLECVQDMDHENMFWYRQDPGLGLRLIYFSYDVKMKEKGDIPEGYSVSREKKERFSLILESASTNQTSMYLCASRESYEQYFGPGTRLTVT.

V is TRBV30 and J is TRBJ2-5; possibly TRBD2 for D (5 bases). V was shortened by 0 bases and J by 5 bases, with 19 bases between the two germline ends. The CDR3 contains 16 residues. The V gene's germline CDR1 is GTSNPN and CDR2 SVGIG (reference sequence). The DNA of the CDR3 is TGTGCCTGGAGTGTGCGGGTAGTGGGAAGGTCGGAGACCCAGTACTTC. Translating it yields CAWSVRVVGRSETQYF. Filled out from reference TRBV30 and TRBJ2-5, the complete variable domain reads SQTIHQWPATLVQPVGSPLSLECTVEGTSNPNLYWYRQAAGRGLQLLFYSVGIGQISSEVPQNLSASRPQDRQFILSSKKLLLSDSGFYLCAWSVRVVGRSETQYFGPGTRLLVL.

The chain carries TRBV4-3 and TRBJ1-2, with 9 bases fitting TRBD1. V trimming: 3 bases; J trimming: 8 bases; junction bases outside the gene matches: 4. This CDR3 region has 13 residues. Germline V CDR1 and CDR2: LGHNA, YSLEER. The CDR3 coding sequence is TGCGCCAGCAGCCAGGGACAGGGAGACGGCTACACCTTC. It is translated as CASSQGQGDGYTF.

This chain links TRBV28 with TRBJ2-1; 9 bases map to TRBD2. This CDR3 region has 15 residues. Trimming took 6 bases from V and 9 from J; bases not matched to a gene: 12. In germline, CDR1 is MDHEN, CDR2 SYDVKM. CDR3 sequence reads: CASSGGSLSGGEQFF. Here the CDR3 DNA reads TGTGCCAGCAGCGGTGGGTCTCTTAGCGGGGGTGAGCAGTTCTTC.

This chain uses TRBV28 with TRBJ1-4; 9 bases match TRBD1. Germline values: CDR1 MDHEN, CDR2 SYDVKM. Trimming took 4 bases from V and 7 from J; bases not matched to a gene: 10. The length of the CDR3 is 16 residues. The CDR3 reads CASSSLTGGAREKLFF. The CDR3 nucleotides are TGTGCCAGCAGTTCCTTAACAGGGGGCGCGCGTGAAAAACTGTTTTTT.

The chain employs TRBV20-1 and TRBJ1-6; D is possibly TRBD1 (5 bases). V was shortened by 3 bases and J by 3 bases, with 12 bases between the two germline ends. The CDR3 contains 15 residues. Germline V CDR1 and CDR2: DFQATT, SNEGSKA (reference sequence). The CDR3 region has the DNA TGCAGTGCTAGTCTCTTTACAGGCTATAATTCACCCCTCCACTTT. Its protein is CSASLFTGYNSPLHF.

The chain is built from TRBV6-5 and TRBJ2-5; 7 bases align to TRBD2. The trim removed 6 bases at V and 2 bases at J, leaving 9 bases unmatched. Germline assignment: CDR1 MNHEY and CDR2 SVGAGI. The CDR3 totals 15 residues. The CDR3 here is CASRALAGPQETQYF. The CDR3 DNA reads TGTGCCAGCAGGGCTTTAGCGGGCCCTCAAGAGACCCAGTACTTC.

This clone was seen only once. The chain is built from TRBV11-2 and TRBJ1-6, with D maybe TRBD1 (6 bases). Germline V CDR1 and CDR2: SGHAT, FQNNGV. The CDR3 covers 14 residues. Between the trimmed V and J ends, which lost 3 bases and 6 bases, there was a span of 9 bases. The CDR3 sequence: CASSFSQGNSPLHF. The DNA for the CDR3 is TGTGCCAGCAGCTTTTCACAGGGTAATTCACCCCTCCACTTT.

This clone was seen only a few times. The chain recombines TRBV28 with TRBJ1-5; D remains unclear. Germline values: CDR1 MDHEN, CDR2 SYDVKM. V was cut by 10 bases and J by 7 bases, with 14 bases left in between. The CDR3 totals 12 residues. The CDR3, as DNA: TGTGCCACCTGGCCCCAGCGGCAGCCCCAGCATTTT. Encoded protein: CATWPQRQPQHF.

The chain's CDR3 is CASSDPLLAGSPNEQFF. Written as DNA, the CDR3 is TGCGCCAGCAGTGACCCCTTACTAGCGGGCTCCCCCAATGAGCAGTTCTTC. The rearrangement joins TRBV10-1 to TRBJ2-1, with TRBD2 matching 9 bases. CDR1 is WNHNN, CDR2 SYGVQD, per germline (reference sequence). The CDR3 extends over 17 amino acids. Trimming cost V 3 bases and J 6 bases; bases outside gene matches: 12.

V is TRBV18 and J is TRBJ2-1, with D unclear. Trimming took 2 bases from V and 6 from J, leaving 11 bases between them. The germline gives CDR1 KGHSH, CDR2 LQKENI. The CDR3 is 14 amino acids. The CDR3 loop reads CASSPDKLLNEQFF. CDR3 DNA: TGTGCCAGCTCACCAGACAAGCTACTCAATGAGCAGTTCTTC.

The V gene is TRBV12-3 or TRBV12-4, the J gene TRBJ2-5, with 7 bases identical to TRBD1. The V and J ends lost 6 bases and 3 bases, in that order; junction bases with no gene match: 4. The CDR3 has 13 amino acids. The CDR3 region is CASREQGKETQYF. The CDR3 DNA follows: TGTGCCAGCAGAGAACAGGGGAAAGAGACCCAGTACTTC.

The J gene is TRBJ1-5, the V gene TRBV30; 9 bases line up with TRBD1. J gave up 6 bases and V 0 bases, and 6 bases lay outside the gene matches. The germline CDR1 and CDR2 sequences are GTSNPN and SVGIG (reference sequence). CDR3 length equals 15 residues. CDR3 sequence reads: CAWSVRDRVTQPQHF. The CDR3 DNA sequence: TGTGCCTGGAGTGTACGGGACAGGGTTACTCAGCCCCAGCATTTT.

The chain has TRBV14 and TRBJ2-7, with D perhaps TRBD1 (5 bases). The germline CDR1 and CDR2 sequences are SGHDN and FVKESK. Trimming cost V 1 base and J 2 bases, with 12 bases left between them. This CDR3 comprises 15 residues. The CDR3 protein is CASSQVGAIAYEQYF. The CDR3 DNA reads TGTGCCAGCAGCCAAGTAGGGGCAATCGCCTACGAGCAGTACTTC.